This T cell receptor (beta chain) was recovered during a study of regulatory T cells in long-lasting Graves disease. Study at large: A definition of persistent Graves' disease required over 5 years of antithyroid drugs plus positive TSH receptor antibodies.

Study-level results: Persistent patients shared more public clonotypes (2,741) than newly diagnosed patients (966).

This clonotype was recorded many times. Antigen: not known. This CDR3 comprises 15 residues. Germline-derived CDR1 and CDR2 are DFQATT and SNEGSKA (reference sequence). Trimming left V 2 bases short and J 4 bases short, with 17 bases between. The authors built TCR beta libraries using iRepertoire HTBI primers and Arm-PCR of CDR3 regions. TCRdb independently ran MiXCR on the multiplex PCR reads; one entry per CDR3 protein. The repertoire has roughly 450,000 distinct CDR3 sequences, 22% of them found once; the top ten carry around 12%. Documented time point: persistent/refractory GD, antithyroid drugs over 5 years with positive TRAb. With RNA extracted from PBMCs as input, the TCR library was made. Graves' disease diagnoses used American Thyroid Association guidelines.

The chain is built from TRBV20-1 and TRBJ1-2, with D unclear. The receptor was derived from a female donor with Graves disease. Sequenced material: peripheral blood mononuclear cells (PBMCs), taken when the disease was refractory, from a patient treated with antithyroid drugs. CDR3 bases: TGCAGTGCTAGACCACGGGGAGGTGTTCCCTATGGCTACACCTTC. Protein sequence: CSARPRGGVPYGYTF.